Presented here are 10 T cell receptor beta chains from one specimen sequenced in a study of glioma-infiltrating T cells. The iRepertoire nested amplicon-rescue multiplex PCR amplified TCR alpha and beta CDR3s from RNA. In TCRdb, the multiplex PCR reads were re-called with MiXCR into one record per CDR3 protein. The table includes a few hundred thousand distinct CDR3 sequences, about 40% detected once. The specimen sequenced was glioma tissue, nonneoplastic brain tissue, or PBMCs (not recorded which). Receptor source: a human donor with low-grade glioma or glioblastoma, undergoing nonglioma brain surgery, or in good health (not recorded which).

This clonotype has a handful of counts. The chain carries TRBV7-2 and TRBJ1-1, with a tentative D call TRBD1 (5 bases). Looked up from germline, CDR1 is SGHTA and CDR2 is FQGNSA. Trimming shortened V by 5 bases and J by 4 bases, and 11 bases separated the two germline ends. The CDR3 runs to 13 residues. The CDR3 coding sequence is TGTGCCAGCAGCCCCTACAGGACCACTGAAGCTTTCTTT. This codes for CASSPYRTTEAFF.

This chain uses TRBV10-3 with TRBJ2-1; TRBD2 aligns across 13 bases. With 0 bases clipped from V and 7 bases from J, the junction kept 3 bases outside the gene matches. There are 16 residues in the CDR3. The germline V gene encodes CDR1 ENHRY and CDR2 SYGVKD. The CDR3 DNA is TGTGCCATCAGTGAGTCTAGACTAGCGGGAGGAAATGAGCAGTTCTTC. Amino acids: CAISESRLAGGNEQFF.

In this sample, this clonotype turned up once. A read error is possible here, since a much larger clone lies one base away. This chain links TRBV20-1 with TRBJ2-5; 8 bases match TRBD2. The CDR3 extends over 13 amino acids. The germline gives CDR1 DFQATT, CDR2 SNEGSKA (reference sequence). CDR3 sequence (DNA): TGCAGAGCTGGCAGCGGGAGTAAAGAGACCCAGTACTTC. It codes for CRAGSGSKETQYF.

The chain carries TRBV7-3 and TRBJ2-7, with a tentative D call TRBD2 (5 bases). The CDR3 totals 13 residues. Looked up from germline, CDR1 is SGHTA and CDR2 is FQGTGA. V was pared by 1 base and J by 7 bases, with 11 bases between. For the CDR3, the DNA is TGTGCCAGCAGCTTAAGAGAGGGTGGAGAGCAGTACTTC. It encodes CASSLREGGEQYF.

The CDR3 DNA reads TGCAGCGTTCGAAGAACTAGCGGGAGGGCATACGAGCAGTACTTC. Amino acids: CSVRRTSGRAYEQYF. This chain links TRBV29-1 with TRBJ2-7; 13 nucleotides agree with TRBD2. This CDR3 comprises 15 residues. V was pared by 5 bases and J by 4 bases, with 8 bases of the junction left unmatched. Per germline, CDR1 SQVTM and CDR2 ANQGSEA.

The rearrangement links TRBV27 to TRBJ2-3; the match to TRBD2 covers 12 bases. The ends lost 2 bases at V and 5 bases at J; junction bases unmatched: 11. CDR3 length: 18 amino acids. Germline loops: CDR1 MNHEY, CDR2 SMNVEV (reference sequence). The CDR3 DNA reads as TGTGCCAGCAGTTTAGGAGTCGCCGGGACTAGCGGGTTAGATACGCAGTATTTT. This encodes CASSLGVAGTSGLDTQYF.

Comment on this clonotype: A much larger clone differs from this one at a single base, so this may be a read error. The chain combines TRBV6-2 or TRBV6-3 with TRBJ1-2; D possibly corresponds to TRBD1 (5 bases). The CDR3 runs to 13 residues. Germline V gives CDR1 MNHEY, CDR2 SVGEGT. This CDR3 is CACSPTGRNGYTF. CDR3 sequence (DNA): TGTGCCTGCAGTCCCACGGGGCGTAACGGCTACACCTTC.

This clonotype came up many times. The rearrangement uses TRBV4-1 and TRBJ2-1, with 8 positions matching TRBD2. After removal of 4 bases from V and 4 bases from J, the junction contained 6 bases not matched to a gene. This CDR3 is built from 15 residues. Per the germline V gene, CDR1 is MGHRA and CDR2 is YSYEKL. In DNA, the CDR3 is TGCGCCAGCAGCCGGGGCGGGGGGCTTTACAATGAGCAGTTCTTC. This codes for CASSRGGGLYNEQFF.

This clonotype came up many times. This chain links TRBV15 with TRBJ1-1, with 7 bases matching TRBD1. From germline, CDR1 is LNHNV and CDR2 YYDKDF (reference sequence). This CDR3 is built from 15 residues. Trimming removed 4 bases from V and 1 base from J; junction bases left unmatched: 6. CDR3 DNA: TGTGCCACCAGCACAAACAGGGGTTGGAACACTGAAGCTTTCTTT. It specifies CATSTNRGWNTEAFF.

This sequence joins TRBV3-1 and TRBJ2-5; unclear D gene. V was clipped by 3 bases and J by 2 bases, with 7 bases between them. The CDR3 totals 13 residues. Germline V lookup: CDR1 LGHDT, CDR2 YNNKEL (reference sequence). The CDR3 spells CASSHQGQETQYF. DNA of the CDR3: TGTGCCAGCAGCCACCAAGGGCAAGAGACCCAGTACTTC.